The 15 T cell receptor beta chains presented below share a single source sample, sequenced in a study of blood T cell repertoires in COVID-19. Here immunoSEQ multiplex PCR was the method, and the copy in TCRdb shows in-frame clones only, minus some. This sample yields over 250,000 clones, of which over 75% are seen a single time; 0.95% to 1.3% belongs to the top ten. Source material: PBMCs or T cells enriched from blood (not recorded which). The receptors were gathered from a woman aged 25 to 39 who had recovered from COVID-19.

This clone was recorded a few times. The chain is built from TRBV19 and TRBJ2-7; 10 bases match TRBD1. This CDR3 contains 15 residues. V trimming: 2 bases; J trimming: 5 bases; junction bases outside the gene matches: 6. Germline assignment: CDR1 LNHDA and CDR2 SQIVND (reference sequence). CDR3: CASSITGQGLDEQYF. The CDR3 DNA sequence: TGTGCCAGTAGTATAACGGGACAGGGGTTGGACGAGCAGTACTTC.

The rearrangement links TRBV29-1 to TRBJ1-1; D perhaps matches TRBD1 (5 bases). Trimming took 3 bases from V and 6 from J, leaving 11 bases between them. Germline V gene data show CDR1 as SQVTM and CDR2 as ANQGSEA. The CDR3 has 12 residues. This CDR3 is CSVDWGGSEAFF. Written as DNA, the CDR3 is TGCAGCGTTGACTGGGGGGGATCTGAAGCTTTCTTT.

This clone was observed a few times. The rearrangement joins TRBV19 to TRBJ1-4; TRBD1 matches 9 bases. This CDR3 region has 14 residues. From germline, CDR1 is LNHDA and CDR2 SQIVND (reference sequence). V lost 6 bases, J lost 10 bases, and 9 bases stayed unmatched. DNA of the CDR3: TGTGCCAGTAGGCCGGGACAGGGTATAGGAAAACTGTTTTTT. Residues: CASRPGQGIGKLFF.

This clone appeared a single time. The rearrangement links TRBV5-1 to TRBJ2-7; TRBD1 aligns across 8 bases. The length of the CDR3 is 13 residues. V shed 3 bases and J 6 bases; nucleotides not matched to a gene: 5. Per germline, CDR1 SGHRS and CDR2 YFSETQ. CDR3 bases: TGCGCCAGCAGCTCGCAGGACAGGGCCGAGCAGTACTTC. Protein product: CASSSQDRAEQYF. The variable domain in full, with the rest retrieved from reference TRBV5-1 and TRBJ2-7, is KAGVTQTPRYLIKTRGQQVTLSCSPISGHRSVSWYQQTPGQGLQFLFEYFSETQRNKGNFPGRFSGRQFSNSRSEMNVSTLELGDSALYLCASSSQDRAEQYFGPGTRLTVT.

The gene calls are TRBV12-3 or TRBV12-4 and TRBJ1-4; D is uncertain. The CDR3 contains 12 residues. Trimming took off 4 bases at V and 6 bases at J, with 6 bases between the two ends. The CDR3 sequence: CASSSSHEKLFF. The CDR3, as DNA: TGTGCCAGCAGTTCATCCCATGAAAAACTGTTTTTT.

The chain carries TRBV28 and TRBJ2-7; 9 bases agree with TRBD2. The J segment lost 0 bases and the V segment lost 7 bases, leaving 13 bases of the junction unmatched. Germline V gives CDR1 MDHEN, CDR2 SYDVKM. The CDR3 loop spans 17 amino acids. CDR3 nucleotide sequence: TGTGCCAGCAATCCGGGACTAGCCCCTTTTTACTCCTACGAGCAGTACTTC. It is translated as CASNPGLAPFYSYEQYF.

The gene calls are TRBV5-1 and TRBJ1-6; the match to TRBD1 covers 7 bases. Germline assignment: CDR1 SGHRS and CDR2 YFSETQ. Losses at the gene ends were 2 bases for V and 6 bases for J; bases not matched to a gene: 2. The CDR3 sequence is 14 residues long. This CDR3 is CASSFGQVNSPLHF. In DNA, the CDR3 is TGCGCCAGCAGCTTTGGACAGGTTAATTCACCCCTCCACTTT.

The V gene is TRBV19, the J gene TRBJ1-2; TRBD1 is a possible D gene (5 bases). V was clipped by 3 bases and J by 4 bases, with 9 bases between them. Germline-derived CDR1 and CDR2 are LNHDA and SQIVND (reference sequence). The CDR3 contains 13 residues. CDR3 sequence (DNA): TGTGCCAGTAGTATTCGCGGGGGCTATGGCTACACCTTC. Its translation is CASSIRGGYGYTF.

The genes are TRBV6-1 and TRBJ2-3, with 8 bases fitting TRBD2. This CDR3 has 15 amino acids. With 2 bases clipped from V and 5 bases from J, the junction kept 6 bases outside the gene matches. Germline values: CDR1 MNHNS, CDR2 SASEGT. For the CDR3, the DNA is TGTGCCAGCAGTGAACCCAGCGGGAGAGGAGATACGCAGTATTTT. Its protein is CASSEPSGRGDTQYF.

V usage is TRBV27 and J usage is TRBJ1-6; D not certain. The CDR3 runs 15 residues. V was clipped by 2 bases and J by 10 bases, with 15 bases between them. Germline V CDR1 and CDR2: MNHEY, SMNVEV (reference sequence). The CDR3 loop reads CASSLSVEGSSPLHF. The CDR3 DNA reads TGTGCCAGCAGTTTAAGCGTAGAAGGCTCATCACCCCTCCACTTT.

The chain couples TRBV19 to TRBJ1-5, with a weak D call TRBD1 (5 bases). The CDR3 is 17 residues long. The germline V gene encodes CDR1 LNHDA and CDR2 SQIVND (reference sequence). V shed 6 bases and J shed 7 bases, with 25 bases lying between them. The CDR3 protein is CASSPPQGAMGSQPQHF. The CDR3 coding sequence is TGTGCCAGTAGCCCACCTCAAGGGGCGATGGGCTCGCAGCCCCAGCATTTT.

The CDR3 loop is CASSYSDQGLSQYF. CDR3 nucleotide sequence: TGTGCCAGCAGTTACTCGGACCAGGGTCTATCGCAGTATTTT. The V call is TRBV6-5, the J call TRBJ2-3; weak D call: TRBD1 (5 bases). V was pared by 0 bases and J by 10 bases, with 14 bases between. This CDR3 region has 14 residues. The germline V gene encodes CDR1 MNHEY and CDR2 SVGAGI.

V and J are TRBV3-1 (or the pseudogene TRBV3-2) and TRBJ2-7, with a tentative D call TRBD1 (6 bases). CDR1 LGHDT and CDR2 YNNKEL come from the germline V gene (reference sequence). The CDR3 runs 15 residues. V lost 0 bases to trimming and J lost 2 bases, with 11 bases between them. CDR3 in DNA: TGTGCCAGCAGCCAAGAGCCAGGGGCCCCCTACGAGCAGTACTTC. This translates into CASSQEPGAPYEQYF.

The chain uses TRBV30 and TRBJ1-5; D perhaps matches TRBD1 (6 bases). Germline V gene sequence: CDR1 GTSNPN, CDR2 SVGIG (reference sequence). CDR3 length: 15 residues. Trimming shortened V by 0 bases and J by 6 bases, and 15 bases separated the two germline ends. CDR3 DNA: TGTGCCTGGAGTGTACTGGGGGGGCTGGGTCAGCCCCAGCATTTT. This translates into CAWSVLGGLGQPQHF.

V is TRBV10-1 and J is TRBJ2-7, with D possibly matching TRBD1 (5 bases). This CDR3 spans 15 amino acids. V lost 0 bases to trimming and J lost 7 bases, with 16 bases between them. Germline V CDR1 and CDR2: WNHNN, SYGVQD (reference sequence). In DNA, the CDR3 is TGCGCCAGCAGTGAGTCTGGGGCCAGGGCCCTGGAGCAGTACTTC. It is translated as CASSESGARALEQYF.